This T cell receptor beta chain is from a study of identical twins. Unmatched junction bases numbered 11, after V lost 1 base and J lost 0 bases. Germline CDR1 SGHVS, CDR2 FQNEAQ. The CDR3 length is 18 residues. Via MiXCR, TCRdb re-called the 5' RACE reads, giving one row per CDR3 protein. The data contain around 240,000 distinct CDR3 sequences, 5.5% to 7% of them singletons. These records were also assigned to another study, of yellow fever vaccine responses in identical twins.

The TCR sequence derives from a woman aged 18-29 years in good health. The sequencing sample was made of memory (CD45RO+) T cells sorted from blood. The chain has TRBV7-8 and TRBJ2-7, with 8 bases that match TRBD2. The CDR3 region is CASSLGSLSGVFSYEQYV. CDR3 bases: TGTGCCAGCAGCTTAGGGTCCCTTAGCGGGGTTTTCTCCTACGAGCAGTACGTC.